Each of the 9 T cell receptor beta chains below was sequenced from the same sample in a study of PD-L1 blockade in urothelial cancer. As to time point: peripheral blood 6 weeks after treatment start. The assay was immunoSEQ multiplex PCR, and TCRdb's table has in-frame clones only and misses some. In the table there are more than 45,000 clones, roughly 80% of which are singletons. The input for sequencing was PBMCs, taken around atezolizumab (anti-PD-L1) treatment. Source of these receptors: a man aged 70-80 years with urothelial cancer.

The V call is TRBV19, the J call TRBJ2-6; the match to TRBD1 covers 9 bases. Germline-derived CDR1 and CDR2 are LNHDA and SQIVND (reference sequence). V trimming: 5 bases; J trimming: 3 bases; junction bases outside the gene matches: 11. The CDR3 has 18 amino acids. The CDR3 sequence: CASSFSRTGAGGANVLTF. The CDR3 DNA sequence: TGTGCCAGTAGTTTCTCCCGGACAGGGGCTGGTGGGGCCAACGTCCTGACTTTC.

V is TRBV11-2 and J is TRBJ2-5, with 9 bases that match TRBD2. V shed 8 bases, J shed 3 bases, and the junction held 10 bases outside the gene matches. The CDR3 has 15 amino acids. Germline lookup yields CDR1 SGHAT and CDR2 FQNNGV. DNA of the CDR3: TGTGCCAGCCGCCCATGGGGCGGGAGGGAAGAGACCCAGTACTTC. It yields the protein CASRPWGGREETQYF.

The rearrangement uses TRBV27 and TRBJ1-4; tentatively, D is TRBD1 (5 bases). Trimming stripped 10 bases from V and 3 bases from J, with 12 bases between. The germline CDR1 and CDR2 sequences are MNHEY and SMNVEV (reference sequence). The CDR3 sequence is 13 residues long. The CDR3: CATSRDSNEKLFF. In DNA form, the CDR3 reads TGTGCCACCTCCCGGGACTCTAATGAAAAACTGTTTTTT.

This clone was counted a few times. The V and J genes are TRBV7-2 and TRBJ2-5; no clear D. The CDR3 runs 13 residues. The V end lost 5 bases, the J end lost 5 bases, and 12 bases lay between the germline ends. Germline values: CDR1 SGHTA, CDR2 FQGNSA. CDR3 sequence reads: CASSQSLGETQYF. In nucleotides, the CDR3 is TGTGCCAGCAGCCAGAGTCTCGGGGAGACCCAGTACTTC.

V is TRBV2 and J is TRBJ1-1; 7 nucleotides line up with TRBD1. Germline V gives CDR1 SNHLY, CDR2 FYNNEI. J lost 0 bases, V lost 8 bases, and 6 bases had no gene match. The CDR3 consists of 14 residues. CDR3 sequence (DNA): TGTGCCAGCCACAGGGGCCATATGAACACTGAAGCTTTCTTT. It yields the protein CASHRGHMNTEAFF.

The chain joins TRBV5-1 to TRBJ2-5, with TRBD2 identical over 10 bases. The CDR3 totals 17 residues. Germline CDR1 SGHRS, CDR2 YFSETQ. V shed 0 bases and J 3 bases; nucleotides not matched to a gene: 8. CDR3 sequence (DNA): TGCGCCAGCAGCTTGGGTCTAGCGGGAGCATCCGAAGAGACCCAGTACTTC. It is translated as CASSLGLAGASEETQYF.

The chain links TRBV7-6 to TRBJ2-7; 11 positions match TRBD2. Per the germline V gene, CDR1 is SGHVS and CDR2 is FNYEAQ. The junction had 4 bases not matched to a gene; V was cut back by 5 bases and J by 1 base. This CDR3 region has 15 residues. CDR3 in DNA: TGTGCCAGCAGCCCATGGACTAGCGGGTCCTACGAGCAGTACTTC. It translates to CASSPWTSGSYEQYF. The full variable domain, in which reference TRBV7-6 and TRBJ2-7 provide the parts outside the CDR3, is GAGVSQSPRYKVTKRGQDVALRCDPISGHVSLYWYRQALGQGPEFLTYFNYEAQQDKSGLPNDRFSAERPEGSISTLTIQRTEQRDSAMYRCASSPWTSGSYEQYFGPGTRLTVT.

This chain links TRBV27 with TRBJ2-5; a possible D gene is TRBD1 (5 bases). The CDR3 has 13 residues. Germline values: CDR1 MNHEY, CDR2 SMNVEV (reference sequence). The V end lost 4 bases, the J end lost 4 bases, and 10 bases lay between the germline ends. The chain's CDR3 is CASSWTDRETQYF. The CDR3 nucleotides read TGTGCCAGCAGTTGGACCGACAGAGAGACCCAGTACTTC.

The chain couples TRBV2 to TRBJ2-1, with 9 bases matching TRBD1. Germline lookup yields CDR1 SNHLY and CDR2 FYNNEI. CDR3 length: 17 residues. The ends lost 7 bases at V and 6 bases at J; junction bases unmatched: 16. CDR3 amino acids: CASTDRGAGTSRNEQFF. CDR3 DNA: TGTGCCAGCACGGACAGGGGAGCGGGGACCTCACGCAATGAGCAGTTCTTC.